The 10 T cell receptor beta chains given below trace back to one sample, sequenced in a study of blood T cell repertoires in COVID-19. Using immunoSEQ multiplex PCR, the repertoire was profiled, and TCRdb retains in-frame clones only, with some absent. The sample records 45,000 to 55,000 clones, around 73% being singletons. The sequenced sample was PBMCs or T cells enriched from blood (not recorded which). The receptors shown here come from a woman aged 45-65 years with acute COVID-19.

The CDR3 nucleotides are TGTGCCAGTAGTTTAAGTGGGCAGGGGGACGAGCAGTACTTC. This translates into CASSLSGQGDEQYF. This sequence joins TRBV19 and TRBJ2-7, with 7 bases lining up with TRBD1. Per the germline V gene, CDR1 is LNHDA and CDR2 is SQIVND (reference sequence). V gave up 5 bases and J gave up 5 bases; unmatched junction bases: 9. The CDR3 length is 14 residues.

The chain carries TRBV6-5 and TRBJ2-5; 7 nucleotides match TRBD2. The germline gives CDR1 MNHEY, CDR2 SVGAGI. The CDR3 is made up of 15 amino acids. Trimming at V came to 7 bases and at J to 5 bases, leaving 13 bases not matched to a gene. The CDR3, as DNA: TGTGCCAGCAACCCGACCGGACTAGATAGGGAGACCCAGTACTTC. It specifies CASNPTGLDRETQYF.

This clone was observed a handful of times. The genes are TRBV20-1 and TRBJ1-4; 7 bases fit TRBD1. After removal of 2 bases from V and 10 bases from J, the junction contained 1 base not matched to a gene. Germline-derived CDR1 and CDR2 are DFQATT and SNEGSKA (reference sequence). The CDR3 loop spans 11 amino acids. This chain's CDR3 is CSARRQGKLFF. In nucleotides, the CDR3 is TGCAGTGCTAGAAGACAGGGAAAACTGTTTTTT.

The rearrangement joins TRBV19 to TRBJ1-1; D is unresolved. V lost 8 bases, J lost 5 bases, and 21 bases lay in between. The CDR3 consists of 15 residues. The V gene's germline CDR1 is LNHDA and CDR2 SQIVND (reference sequence). For the CDR3, the DNA is TGTGCCAGTCACCCCCCCCAGATCCCAGTTACTGAAGCTTTCTTT. This sequence encodes CASHPPQIPVTEAFF.

The chain uses TRBV11-2 and TRBJ2-3; 9 nucleotides align to TRBD2. Germline CDR1 is SGHAT and CDR2 is FQNNGV. The CDR3 is made up of 16 amino acids. V was pared by 1 base and J by 5 bases, with 7 bases of the junction left unmatched. In DNA, the CDR3 is TGTGCCAGCAGCTTAGGAGCGGGGGGCCAAGGAGATACGCAGTATTTT. Protein sequence: CASSLGAGGQGDTQYF.

V and J are TRBV11-2 and TRBJ1-2; TRBD1 might be the D (5 bases). The germline gives CDR1 SGHAT, CDR2 FQNNGV. V was cut by 4 bases and J by 8 bases, with 20 bases left in between. This CDR3 has 15 amino acids. The CDR3 nucleotides are TGTGCCAGCAGCTATGGGGGAGGATGGGGGAGAGGCTACACCTTC. Protein: CASSYGGGWGRGYTF. Variable domain in full (rest from reference TRBV11-2 and TRBJ1-2): EAGVAQSPRYKIIEKRQSVAFWCNPISGHATLYWYQQILGQGPKLLIQFQNNGVVDDSQLPKDRFSAERLKGVDSTLKIQPAKLEDSAVYLCASSYGGGWGRGYTFGSGTRLTVV.

The genes are TRBV6-6 and TRBJ2-1, with 10 bases lining up with TRBD1. This CDR3 has 16 residues. Germline CDR1 and CDR2: MNHNY and SVGAGI (reference sequence). The junction had 7 bases not matched to a gene; V was cut back by 0 bases and J by 8 bases. The CDR3 bases are TGTGCCAGCAGTTACTCGATGACAGGGGGCACGGATGAGCAGTTCTTC. Translating it yields CASSYSMTGGTDEQFF.

The rearrangement joins TRBV24-1 to TRBJ1-2; 8 nucleotides line up with TRBD1. Germline CDR1 and CDR2: KGHDR and SFDVKD. The CDR3 loop spans 17 amino acids. J was trimmed by 3 bases and V by 3 bases; bases with no gene match: 11. CDR3 in DNA: TGTGCCACCAGTGATGACAGGGGAGGAATTGGGGACTATGGCTACACCTTC. This codes for CATSDDRGGIGDYGYTF.

The CDR3 DNA reads as TGCGCCAGCAGCCAATGGATACCCCCCCCTAAACCGGGACAGGGGAATTCACCCCTCCACTTT. This gives the protein CASSQWIPPPKPGQGNSPLHF. V is TRBV4-1 and J is TRBJ1-6, with 10 nucleotides matching TRBD1. The V gene's germline CDR1 is MGHRA and CDR2 YSYEKL. With 2 bases clipped from V and 7 bases from J, the junction kept 20 bases outside the gene matches. The CDR3 loop spans 21 amino acids.

The V call is TRBV30, the J call TRBJ2-7; D gene uncertain. CDR1 is GTSNPN and CDR2 is SVGIG in the germline V gene (reference sequence). Trimming shortened V by 1 base and J by 5 bases, and 9 bases separated the two germline ends. The CDR3 loop spans 12 amino acids. The CDR3 DNA follows: TGTGCCTGGAGTGAGGTAGCTAACGAGCAGTACTTC. Translation: CAWSEVANEQYF.